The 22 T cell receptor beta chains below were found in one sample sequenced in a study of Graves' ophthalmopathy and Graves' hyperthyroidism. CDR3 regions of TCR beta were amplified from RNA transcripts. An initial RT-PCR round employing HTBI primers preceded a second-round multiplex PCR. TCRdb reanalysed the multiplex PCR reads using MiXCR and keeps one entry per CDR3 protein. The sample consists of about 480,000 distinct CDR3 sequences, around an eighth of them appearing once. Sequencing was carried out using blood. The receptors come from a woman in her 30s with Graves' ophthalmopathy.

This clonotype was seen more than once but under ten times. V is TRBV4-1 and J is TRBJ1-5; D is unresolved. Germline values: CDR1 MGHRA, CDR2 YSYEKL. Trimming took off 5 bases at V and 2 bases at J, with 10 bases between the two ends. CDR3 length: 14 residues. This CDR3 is CASSRMGGNQPQHF. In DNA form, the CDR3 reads TGCGCCAGCAGCAGGATGGGCGGCAATCAGCCCCAGCATTTT.

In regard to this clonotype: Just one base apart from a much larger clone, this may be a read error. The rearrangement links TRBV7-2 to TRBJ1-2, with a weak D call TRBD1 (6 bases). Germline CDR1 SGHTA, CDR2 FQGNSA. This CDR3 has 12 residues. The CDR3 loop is CASSLRGEGFTF. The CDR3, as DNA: TGTGCCAGCAGCCTCAGGGGTGAGGGCTTCACCTTC.

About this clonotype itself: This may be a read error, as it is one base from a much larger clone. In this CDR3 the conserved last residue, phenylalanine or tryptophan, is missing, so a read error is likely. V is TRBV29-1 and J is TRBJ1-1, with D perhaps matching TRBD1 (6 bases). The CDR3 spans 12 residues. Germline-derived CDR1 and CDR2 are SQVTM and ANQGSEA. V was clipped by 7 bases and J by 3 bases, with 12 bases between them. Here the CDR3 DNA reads TGCAGCGCACAGGGAGAAGACACTGAAGCTTTCGTT. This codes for CSAQGEDTEAFV.

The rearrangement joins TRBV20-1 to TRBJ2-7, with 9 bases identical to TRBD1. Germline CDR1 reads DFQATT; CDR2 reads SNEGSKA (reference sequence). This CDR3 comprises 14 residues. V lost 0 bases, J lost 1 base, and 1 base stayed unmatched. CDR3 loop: CSAREDRGSYEQYF. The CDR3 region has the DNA TGCAGTGCTAGAGAGGACAGGGGTTCCTACGAGCAGTACTTC.

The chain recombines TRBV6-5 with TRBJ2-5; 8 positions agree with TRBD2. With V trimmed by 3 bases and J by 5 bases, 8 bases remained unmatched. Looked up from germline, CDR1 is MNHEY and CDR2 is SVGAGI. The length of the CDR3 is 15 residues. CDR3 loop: CASSYSGIVGETQYF. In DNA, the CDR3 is TGTGCCAGCAGTTATAGCGGGATAGTGGGGGAGACCCAGTACTTC.

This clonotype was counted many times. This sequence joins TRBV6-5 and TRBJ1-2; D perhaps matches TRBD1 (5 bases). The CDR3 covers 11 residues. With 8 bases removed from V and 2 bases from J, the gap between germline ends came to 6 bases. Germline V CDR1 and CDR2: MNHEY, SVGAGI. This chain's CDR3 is CASGQNYGYTF. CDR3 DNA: TGTGCCAGCGGACAAAACTATGGCTACACCTTC.

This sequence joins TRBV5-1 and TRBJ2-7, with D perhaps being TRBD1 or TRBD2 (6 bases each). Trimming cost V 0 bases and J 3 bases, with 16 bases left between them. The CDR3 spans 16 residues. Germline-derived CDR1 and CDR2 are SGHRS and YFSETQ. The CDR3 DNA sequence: TGCGCCAGCAGCTTGGCCCCGGGGGCGGGTATCTACGAGCAGTACTTC. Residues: CASSLAPGAGIYEQYF.

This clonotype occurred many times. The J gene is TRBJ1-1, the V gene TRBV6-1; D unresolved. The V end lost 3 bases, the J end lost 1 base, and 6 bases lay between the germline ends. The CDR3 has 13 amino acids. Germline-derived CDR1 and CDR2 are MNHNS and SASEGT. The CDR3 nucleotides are TGTGCCAGCAGTGATGGCAGGAACACTGAAGCTTTCTTT. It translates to CASSDGRNTEAFF.

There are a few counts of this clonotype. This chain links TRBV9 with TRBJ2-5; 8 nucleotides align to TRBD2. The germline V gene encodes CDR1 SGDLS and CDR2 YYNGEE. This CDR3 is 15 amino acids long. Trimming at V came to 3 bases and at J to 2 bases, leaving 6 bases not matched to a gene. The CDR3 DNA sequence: TGTGCCAGCAGCGCGGGGGGGGGCATACAAGAGACCCAGTACTTC. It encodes CASSAGGGIQETQYF.

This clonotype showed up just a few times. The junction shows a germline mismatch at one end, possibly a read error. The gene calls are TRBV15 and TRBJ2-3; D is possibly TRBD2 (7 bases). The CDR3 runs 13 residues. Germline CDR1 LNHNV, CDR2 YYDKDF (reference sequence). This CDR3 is CASRGGGGNTQYF. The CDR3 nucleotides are TGTGCCTCCAGGGGAGGGGGGGGAAATACGCAGTATTTT.

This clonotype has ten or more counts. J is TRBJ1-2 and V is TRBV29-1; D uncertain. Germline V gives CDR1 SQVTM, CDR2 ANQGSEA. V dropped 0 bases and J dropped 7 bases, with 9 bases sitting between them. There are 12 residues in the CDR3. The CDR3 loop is CSVEDRAAGYTF. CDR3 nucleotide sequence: TGCAGCGTTGAAGATCGGGCGGCTGGCTACACCTTC.

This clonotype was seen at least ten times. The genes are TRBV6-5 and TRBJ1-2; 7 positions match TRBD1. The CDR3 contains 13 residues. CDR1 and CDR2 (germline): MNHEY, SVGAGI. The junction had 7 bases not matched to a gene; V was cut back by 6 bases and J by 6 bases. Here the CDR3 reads CASRPRGVDGYTF. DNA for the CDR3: TGTGCCAGCAGGCCCAGGGGGGTGGATGGCTACACCTTC.

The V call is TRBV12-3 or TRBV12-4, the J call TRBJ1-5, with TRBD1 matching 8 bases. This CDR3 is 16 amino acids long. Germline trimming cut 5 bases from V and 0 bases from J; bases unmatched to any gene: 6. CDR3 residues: CASSRGQGYSNQPQHF. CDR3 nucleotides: TGTGCCAGCAGTCGAGGACAGGGTTATAGCAATCAGCCCCAGCATTTT.

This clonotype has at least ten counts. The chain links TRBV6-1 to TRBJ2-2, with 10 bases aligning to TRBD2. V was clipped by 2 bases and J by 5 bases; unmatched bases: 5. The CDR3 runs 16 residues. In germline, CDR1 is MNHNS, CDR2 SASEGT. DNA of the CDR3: TGTGCCAGCAGTGAAAGGAGCGGGAGGGGAACCGGGGAGCTGTTTTTT. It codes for CASSERSGRGTGELFF.

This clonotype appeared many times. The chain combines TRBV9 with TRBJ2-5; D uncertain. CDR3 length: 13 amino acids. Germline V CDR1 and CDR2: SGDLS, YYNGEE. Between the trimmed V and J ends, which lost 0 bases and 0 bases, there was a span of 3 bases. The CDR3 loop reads CASSVGYQETQYF. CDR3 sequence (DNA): TGTGCCAGCAGCGTAGGGTACCAAGAGACCCAGTACTTC.

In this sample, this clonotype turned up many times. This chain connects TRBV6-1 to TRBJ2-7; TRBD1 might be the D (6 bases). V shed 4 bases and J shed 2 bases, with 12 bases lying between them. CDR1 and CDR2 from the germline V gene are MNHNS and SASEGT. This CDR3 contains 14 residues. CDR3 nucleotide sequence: TGTGCCAGCAGTGGCTGGACAGCTGCCTACGAGCAGTACTTC. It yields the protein CASSGWTAAYEQYF.

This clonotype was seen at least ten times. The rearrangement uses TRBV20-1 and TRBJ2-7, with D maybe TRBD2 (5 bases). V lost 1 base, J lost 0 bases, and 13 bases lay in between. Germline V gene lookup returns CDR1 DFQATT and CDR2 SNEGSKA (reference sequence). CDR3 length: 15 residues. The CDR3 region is CSARGGSADSYEQYF. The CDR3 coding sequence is TGCAGTGCTAGAGGCGGTAGCGCCGACTCCTACGAGCAGTACTTC.

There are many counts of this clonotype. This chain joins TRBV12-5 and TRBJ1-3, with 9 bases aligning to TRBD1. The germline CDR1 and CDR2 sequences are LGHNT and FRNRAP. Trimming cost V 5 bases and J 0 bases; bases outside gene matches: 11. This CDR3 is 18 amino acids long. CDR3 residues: CASGLVTGTGTSGNTIYF. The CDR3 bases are TGTGCTAGTGGTCTCGTAACCGGGACAGGGACCTCTGGAAACACCATATATTTT.

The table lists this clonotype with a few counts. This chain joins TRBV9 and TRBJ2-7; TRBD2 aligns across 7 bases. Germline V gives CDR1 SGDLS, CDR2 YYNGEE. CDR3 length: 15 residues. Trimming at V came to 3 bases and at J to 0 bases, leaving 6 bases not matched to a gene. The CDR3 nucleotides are TGTGCCAGCAGCGCCGCCGGCGGGAGCTCCTACGAGCAGTACTTC. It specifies CASSAAGGSSYEQYF.

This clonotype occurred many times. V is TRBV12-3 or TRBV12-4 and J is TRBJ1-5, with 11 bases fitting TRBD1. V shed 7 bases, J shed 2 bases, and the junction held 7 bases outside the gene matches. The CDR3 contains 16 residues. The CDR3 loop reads CASTRTGGTGNQPQHF. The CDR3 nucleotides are TGTGCCAGCACCAGGACAGGGGGCACGGGCAATCAGCCCCAGCATTTT.

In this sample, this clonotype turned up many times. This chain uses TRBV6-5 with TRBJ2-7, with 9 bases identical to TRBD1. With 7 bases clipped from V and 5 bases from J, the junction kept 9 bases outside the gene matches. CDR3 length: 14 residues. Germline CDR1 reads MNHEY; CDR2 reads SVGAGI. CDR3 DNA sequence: TGTGCCAGCACCTGGGACAGGGCCCCCCACGAGCAGTACTTC. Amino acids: CASTWDRAPHEQYF.

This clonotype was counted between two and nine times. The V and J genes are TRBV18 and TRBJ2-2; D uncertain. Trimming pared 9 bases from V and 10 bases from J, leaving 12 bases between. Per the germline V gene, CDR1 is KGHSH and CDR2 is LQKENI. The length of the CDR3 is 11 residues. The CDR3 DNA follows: TGTGCCAGTTCCCCATCTGAGGAGCTGTTTTTT. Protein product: CASSPSEELFF.